This entry lists 6 T cell receptor beta chains sequenced from one sample in a study of CD8 T cells in ankylosing spondylitis. MiXCR, applied by TCRdb to the 5' RACE reads, yields one record per CDR3 protein. In the table there are roughly 250,000 distinct CDR3 sequences, roughly 10% of which are singletons. Source material: blood, either unsorted or a sorted T cell fraction (not recorded which). The origin of the receptors is a male donor with ankylosing spondylitis or in good health (not recorded which).

The chain recombines TRBV12-3 or TRBV12-4 with TRBJ2-5; D gene unclear. With 7 bases removed from V and 0 bases from J, the gap between germline ends came to 12 bases. The CDR3 sequence is 14 residues long. Here the CDR3 DNA reads TGTGCCAGCACGGACCAGAAGTACCAAGAGACCCAGTACTTC. Protein product: CASTDQKYQETQYF.

This clonotype was observed many times. The chain recombines TRBV2 with TRBJ1-5; 8 positions match TRBD1. V was clipped by 7 bases and J by 2 bases; unmatched bases: 1. CDR3 length: 13 residues. Germline assignment: CDR1 SNHLY and CDR2 FYNNEI. CDR3 loop: CASNRGGNQPQHF. CDR3 nucleotide sequence: TGTGCCAGCAACAGGGGGGGCAATCAGCCCCAGCATTTT.

In its sample, this clonotype was seen many times. The chain carries TRBV6-1 and TRBJ2-7, with 7 bases matching TRBD1. J lost 2 bases, V lost 5 bases, and 9 bases had no gene match. Germline CDR1 is MNHNS and CDR2 is SASEGT. The CDR3 consists of 15 residues. The DNA of the CDR3 is TGTGCCAGCAGTCGACAGGGCCCTACCCCCTACGAGCAGTACTTC. Its translation is CASSRQGPTPYEQYF.

This clonotype was detected many times. The chain carries TRBV4-1 and TRBJ2-3; TRBD2 might be the D (6 bases). The V gene's germline CDR1 is MGHRA and CDR2 YSYEKL. Trimming took off 0 bases at V and 1 base at J, with 11 bases between the two ends. This CDR3 has 16 amino acids. DNA for the CDR3: TGCGCCAGCAGCCAAGATTGGGGGGTGCGCACAGATACGCAGTATTTT. It encodes CASSQDWGVRTDTQYF.

CDR3 sequence reads: CASRSNYGYTF. The CDR3 nucleotides are TGTGCGTCTCGTTCTAACTATGGCTACACCTTC. This rearrangement joins TRBV2 to TRBJ1-2; no clear D gene. CDR1 SNHLY and CDR2 FYNNEI come from the germline V gene. The CDR3 length is 11 residues.

This clonotype was observed many times. The gene calls are TRBV20-1 and TRBJ1-1; D is undetermined. Per germline, CDR1 DFQATT and CDR2 SNEGSKA (reference sequence). The V end lost 6 bases, the J end lost 1 base, and 15 bases lay between the germline ends. This CDR3 is built from 14 residues. CDR3 in amino acids: CSANRPLRNTEAFF. The CDR3 nucleotides are TGCAGTGCAAACCGCCCTCTGAGGAACACTGAAGCTTTCTTT.